Listed below are T cell receptor beta chains from one sample, sequenced in a study of blood T cell repertoires in COVID-19. Assay used: immunoSEQ multiplex PCR; TCRdb lists only in-frame clones, some missing. The table shows more than 300,000 clones, with around nine tenths occurring only once. Material for sequencing was peripheral blood. These receptors were collected from a woman under 30 who had recovered from COVID-19. Each CDR3 is given with its conserved first and last residue.

v_call | cdr3_aa
TRBV4-3 | CASSQVRGGRGYTF
TRBV27 | CASSSGGIGQPQHF
TRBV14 | CASSQGPDLHRYNEQFF
TRBV7-2 | CASTLGLAGVNEQFF
TRBV24-1 | CATSDSHRVQPQHF
TRBV12-3/TRBV12-4 | CASSLKRGSEAFF
TRBV6-2/TRBV6-3 | CASSYDLTHSNQPQHF
TRBV6-2/TRBV6-3 | CASSYSGYGQEGSQPQHF
TRBV10-1 | CASSDPGSNEKLFF
TRBV5-1 | CASSLTGGQAYGYTF
TRBV18 | CASSPTGTSGSHEQFF
TRBV5-1 | CASSFDSLNTEAFF
TRBV27 | CASSSGGWGTDTQYF
TRBV11-3 | CASSLGGTGRTGELFF
TRBV5-1 | CASSLTTGEQFF
TRBV10-3 | CAIAQTSGGDQETQYF
TRBV24-1 | CATSDPGGDQTSGRWNEQFF
TRBV5-6 | CASSLFLAGGVDTQYF
TRBV29-1 | CSVGRDGYTF
TRBV7-9 | CASSRFGSANTGELFF
TRBV5-1 | CASSLLAGGRGEQFF
TRBV7-9 | CASSLGGNTQYF
TRBV19 | CASRTLAGDSYNEQFF
TRBV6-2/TRBV6-3 | CASSYNRGGSTQYF
TRBV24-1 | CATSDPGTRGETQYF
TRBV6-5 | CASSYPQTNSPLHF
TRBV13 | CASSLRQGARGNIQYF
TRBV11-3 | CASSLDFGGVAINEQFF
TRBV6-2/TRBV6-3 | CASSYFQKEQFF
TRBV3-1/TRBV3-2 | CASSQEGVAGDHEQFF
TRBV5-1 | CASSLSAGSPLHF
TRBV5-1 | CASSLGQGDSNQPQHF
TRBV12-3/TRBV12-4 | CASSRTDQGGYTF
TRBV28 | CASRYIGDRGVEKLFF
TRBV27 | CASSNSGYSPLHF
TRBV4-1 | CASSPQGAGVSNEQFF
TRBV7-9 | CASSIDGTGTEETQYF
TRBV11-2 | CASSLARGTDTQYF
TRBV5-1 | CASSRGGSPPWDEQFF
TRBV5-4 | CASSLVMAGPDTDTQYF
TRBV9 | CASSVDPTSGRADTGELFF
TRBV6-5 | CASRSTSHWQFF
TRBV15 | CATSRATGPDTQYF
TRBV2 | CASSADREDQETQYF
TRBV25-1 | CASTGVGSGNTIYF
TRBV6-5 | CASTLGGASTDTQYF
TRBV7-2 | CASSAQPMGGASTDTQYF
TRBV25-1 | CASSELRTGGTSVTEAFF
TRBV25-1 | CASLKDGNTEAFF
TRBV18 | CASAGVMNTEAFF
TRBV6-1 | CASSSQGTGNTIYF
TRBV21-1 | CASPLLWAFKETQYF
TRBV11-2 | CASSLGGALSDTQYF
TRBV30 | CAWSTGTGLNEQFF
TRBV6-5 | CASRTRGQGTEAFF